The clone carrying this T cell receptor (beta chain) was detected only once. Its antigen remains unknown. The record originates from a study of regulatory and conventional T cells in RAG deficiency. Study-wide points: In Omenn syndrome, sorted "Tregs" may be peripherally activated cells.

Blood CD4+ CD25-low CD127-high conventional T cells supplied the genomic DNA template. Germline V gives CDR1 SNHLY, CDR2 FYNNEI. The trim removed 5 bases at V and 0 bases at J, leaving 13 bases unmatched. This CDR3 contains 18 residues. Assay used: immunoSEQ multiplex PCR; TCRdb lists only in-frame clones, some missing. The repertoire has some 30,000 clones, more than 90% of them found once; the top ten carry over 0.35%. The sample also formed part of further work on regulatory T cells. That study adds: The PCR used 52 TRBV and 13 TRBJ primers.

The sequence came from a human donor in good health. What was sequenced was CD25- CD4+ T cells sorted from blood. This chain uses TRBV2 with TRBJ2-3; 8 bases fit TRBD2. The CDR3 loop reads CASSLTAGEGVSTDTQYF. For the CDR3, the DNA is TGTGCCAGCAGTCTGACAGCGGGAGAGGGGGTCAGCACAGATACGCAGTATTTT.